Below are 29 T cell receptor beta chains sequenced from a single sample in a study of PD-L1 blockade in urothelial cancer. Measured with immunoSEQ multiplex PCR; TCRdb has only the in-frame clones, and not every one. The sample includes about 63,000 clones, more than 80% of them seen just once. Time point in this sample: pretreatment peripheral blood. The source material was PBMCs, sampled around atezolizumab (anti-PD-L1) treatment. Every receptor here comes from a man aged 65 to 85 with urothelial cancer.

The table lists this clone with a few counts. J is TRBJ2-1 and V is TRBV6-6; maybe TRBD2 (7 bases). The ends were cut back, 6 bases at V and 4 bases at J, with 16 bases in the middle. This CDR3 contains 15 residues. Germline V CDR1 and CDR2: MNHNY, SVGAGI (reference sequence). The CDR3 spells CASSPRGAGYNEQFF. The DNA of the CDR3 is TGTGCCAGCAGCCCCCGGGGGGCGGGTTACAATGAGCAGTTCTTC.

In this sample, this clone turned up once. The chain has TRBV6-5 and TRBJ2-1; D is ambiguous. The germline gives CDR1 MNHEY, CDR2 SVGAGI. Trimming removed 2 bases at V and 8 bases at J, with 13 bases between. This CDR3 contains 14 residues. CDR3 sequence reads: CASSYREDRDEQFF. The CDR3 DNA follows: TGTGCCAGCAGTTACCGCGAGGATCGTGATGAGCAGTTCTTC.

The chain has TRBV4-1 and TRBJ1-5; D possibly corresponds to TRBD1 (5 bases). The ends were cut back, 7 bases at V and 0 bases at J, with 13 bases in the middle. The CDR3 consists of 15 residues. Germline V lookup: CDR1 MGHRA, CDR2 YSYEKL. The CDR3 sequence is CASTPTDYSNQPQHF. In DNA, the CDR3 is TGCGCCAGCACCCCGACAGATTATAGCAATCAGCCCCAGCATTTT.

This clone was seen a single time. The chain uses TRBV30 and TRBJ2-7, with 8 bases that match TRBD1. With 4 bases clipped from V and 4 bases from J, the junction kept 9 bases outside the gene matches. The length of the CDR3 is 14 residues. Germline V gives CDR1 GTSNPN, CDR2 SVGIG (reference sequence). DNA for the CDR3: TGTGCCTGGATAACCCCGGGACAGGAGTACGAGCAGTACTTC. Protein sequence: CAWITPGQEYEQYF. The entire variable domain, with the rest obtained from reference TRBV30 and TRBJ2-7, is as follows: SQTIHQWPATLVQPVGSPLSLECTVEGTSNPNLYWYRQAAGRGLQLLFYSVGIGQISSEVPQNLSASRPQDRQFILSSKKLLLSDSGFYLCAWITPGQEYEQYFGPGTRLTVT.

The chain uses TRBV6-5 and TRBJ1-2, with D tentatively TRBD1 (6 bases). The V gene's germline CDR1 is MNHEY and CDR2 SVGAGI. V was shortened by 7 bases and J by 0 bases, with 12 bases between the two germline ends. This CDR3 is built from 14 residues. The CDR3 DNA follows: TGTGCCAGCAAGAGGGACACCGCTAACTATGGCTACACCTTC. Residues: CASKRDTANYGYTF.

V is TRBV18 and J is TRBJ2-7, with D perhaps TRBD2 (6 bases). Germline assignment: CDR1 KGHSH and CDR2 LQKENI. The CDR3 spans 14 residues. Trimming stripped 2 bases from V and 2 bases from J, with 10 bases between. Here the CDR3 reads CASSPEGLTYEQYF. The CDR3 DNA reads TGTGCCAGCTCACCAGAGGGACTCACCTACGAGCAGTACTTC. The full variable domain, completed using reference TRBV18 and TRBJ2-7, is NAGVMQNPRHLVRRRGQEARLRCSPMKGHSHVYWYRQLPEEGLKFMVYLQKENIIDESGMPKERFSAEFPKEGPSILRIQQVVRGDSAAYFCASSPEGLTYEQYFGPGTRLTVT.

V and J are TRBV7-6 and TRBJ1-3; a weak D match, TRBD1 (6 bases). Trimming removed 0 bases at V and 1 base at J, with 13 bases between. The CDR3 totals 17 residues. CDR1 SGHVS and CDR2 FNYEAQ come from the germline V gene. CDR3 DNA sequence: TGTGCCAGCAGCTTAGCGGTAGGGGGTGGTTCTGGAAACACCATATATTTT. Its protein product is CASSLAVGGGSGNTIYF.

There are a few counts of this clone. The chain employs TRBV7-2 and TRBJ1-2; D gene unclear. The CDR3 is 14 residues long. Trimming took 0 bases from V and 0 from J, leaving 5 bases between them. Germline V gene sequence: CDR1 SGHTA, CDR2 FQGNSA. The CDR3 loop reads CASSLAAANYGYTF. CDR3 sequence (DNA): TGTGCCAGCAGCTTAGCGGCGGCTAACTATGGCTACACCTTC. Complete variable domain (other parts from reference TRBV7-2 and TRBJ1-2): GAGVSQSPSNKVTEKGKDVELRCDPISGHTALYWYRQSLGQGLEFLIYFQGNSAPDKSGLPSDRFSAERTGGSVSTLTIQRTQQEDSAVYLCASSLAAANYGYTFGSGTRLTVV.

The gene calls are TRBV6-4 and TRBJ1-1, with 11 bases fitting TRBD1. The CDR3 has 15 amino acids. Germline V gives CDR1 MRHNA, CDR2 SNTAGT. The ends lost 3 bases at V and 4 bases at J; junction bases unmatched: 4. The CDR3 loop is CASSEDRGLVTEAFF. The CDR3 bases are TGTGCCAGCAGTGAGGACAGGGGGCTTGTCACTGAAGCTTTCTTT.

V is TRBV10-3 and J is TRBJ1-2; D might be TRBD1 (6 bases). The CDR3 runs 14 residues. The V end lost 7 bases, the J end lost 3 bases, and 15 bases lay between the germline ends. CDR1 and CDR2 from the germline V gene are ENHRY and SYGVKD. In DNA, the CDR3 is TGTGCCATCACGAAGGGGGAGTGGGACTATGGCTACACCTTC. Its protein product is CAITKGEWDYGYTF.

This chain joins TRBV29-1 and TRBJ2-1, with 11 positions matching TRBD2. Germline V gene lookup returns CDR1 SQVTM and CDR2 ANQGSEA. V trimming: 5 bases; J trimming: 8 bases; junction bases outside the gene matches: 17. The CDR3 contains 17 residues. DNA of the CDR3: TGCAGCGTTAGGTGGGGGGGGAGACTAGCGGGGCTAGATGAGCAGTTCTTC. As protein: CSVRWGGRLAGLDEQFF.

The CDR3 DNA follows: TGTGCCAGCTCACTTCGCGGCCAATACAATGAGCAGTTCTTC. Residues: CASSLRGQYNEQFF. The chain combines TRBV18 with TRBJ2-1; D is ambiguous. There are 14 residues in the CDR3. The V gene lost 4 bases and the J gene lost 4 bases, with 11 bases spanning the gap. Germline assignment: CDR1 KGHSH and CDR2 LQKENI.

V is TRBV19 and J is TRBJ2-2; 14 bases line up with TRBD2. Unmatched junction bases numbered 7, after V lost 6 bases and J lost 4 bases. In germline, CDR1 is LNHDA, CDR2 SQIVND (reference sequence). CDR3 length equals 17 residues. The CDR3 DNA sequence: TGTGCCAGTAGGAGACTAGCGGGAGGGCCCGGCACCGGGGAGCTGTTTTTT. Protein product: CASRRLAGGPGTGELFF.

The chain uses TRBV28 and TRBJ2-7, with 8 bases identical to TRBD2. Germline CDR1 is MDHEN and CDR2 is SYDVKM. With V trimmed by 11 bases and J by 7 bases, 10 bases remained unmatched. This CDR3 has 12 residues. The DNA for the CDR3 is TGTGCCTGCTTCGGGGGGGCGGAGGAGCAGTACTTC. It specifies CACFGGAEEQYF.

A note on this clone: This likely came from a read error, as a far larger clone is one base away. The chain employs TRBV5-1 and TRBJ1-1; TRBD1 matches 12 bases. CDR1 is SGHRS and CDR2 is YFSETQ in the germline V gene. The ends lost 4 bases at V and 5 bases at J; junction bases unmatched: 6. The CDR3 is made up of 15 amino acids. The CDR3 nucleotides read TGCGCCAGCAGCCTGGGACAGGGGGCGCTTACTGAAGCTTTCTTT. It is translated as CASSLGQGALTEAFF.

The CDR3 DNA reads as TGTGCCAGCAGCTTAGGGGACAGGGGGCGCCGAGGGCCCCAGCATTTT. Translated, it gives CASSLGDRGRRGPQHF. The chain recombines TRBV7-8 with TRBJ1-5; TRBD1 agrees at 12 bases. Germline CDR1 reads SGHVS; CDR2 reads FQNEAQ. The CDR3 has 16 residues. Trimming removed 1 base from V and 9 bases from J; junction bases left unmatched: 7.

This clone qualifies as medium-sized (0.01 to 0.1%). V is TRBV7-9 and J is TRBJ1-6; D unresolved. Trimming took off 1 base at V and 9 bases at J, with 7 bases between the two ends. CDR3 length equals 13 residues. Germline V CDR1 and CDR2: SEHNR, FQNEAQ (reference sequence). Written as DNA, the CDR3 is TGTGCCAGCAGCTTAGACGGGTTTTCACCCCTCCACTTT. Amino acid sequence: CASSLDGFSPLHF.

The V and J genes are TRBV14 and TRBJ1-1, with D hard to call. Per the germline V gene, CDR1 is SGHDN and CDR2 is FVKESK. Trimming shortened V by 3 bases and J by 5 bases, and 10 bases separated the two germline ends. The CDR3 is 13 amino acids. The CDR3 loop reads CASSQIPGTEAFF. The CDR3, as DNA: TGTGCCAGCAGCCAGATTCCCGGGACTGAAGCTTTCTTT. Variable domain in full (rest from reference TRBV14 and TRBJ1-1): EAGVTQFPSHSVIEKGQTVTLRCDPISGHDNLYWYRRVMGKEIKFLLHFVKESKQDESGMPNNRFLAERTGGTYSTLKVQPAELEDSGVYFCASSQIPGTEAFFGQGTRLTVV.

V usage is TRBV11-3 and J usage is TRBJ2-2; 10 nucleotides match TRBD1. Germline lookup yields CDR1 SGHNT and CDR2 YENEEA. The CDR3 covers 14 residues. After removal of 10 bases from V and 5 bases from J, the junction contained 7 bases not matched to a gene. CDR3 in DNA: TGTGCCACCACGGGACAGGGGATTACCGGGGAGCTGTTTTTT. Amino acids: CATTGQGITGELFF.

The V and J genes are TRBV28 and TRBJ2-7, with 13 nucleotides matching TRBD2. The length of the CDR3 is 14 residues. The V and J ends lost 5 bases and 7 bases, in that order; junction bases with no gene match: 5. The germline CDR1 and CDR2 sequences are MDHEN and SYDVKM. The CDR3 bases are TGTGCCAGCAGTCCGGCGGGACTAGCGGGGGAGCAGTACTTC. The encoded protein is CASSPAGLAGEQYF.

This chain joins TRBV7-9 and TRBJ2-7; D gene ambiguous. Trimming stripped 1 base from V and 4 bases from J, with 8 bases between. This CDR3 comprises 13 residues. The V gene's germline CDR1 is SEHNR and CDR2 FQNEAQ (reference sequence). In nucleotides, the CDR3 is TGTGCCAGCAGCTTAGTGACAAATTACGAGCAGTACTTC. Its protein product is CASSLVTNYEQYF.

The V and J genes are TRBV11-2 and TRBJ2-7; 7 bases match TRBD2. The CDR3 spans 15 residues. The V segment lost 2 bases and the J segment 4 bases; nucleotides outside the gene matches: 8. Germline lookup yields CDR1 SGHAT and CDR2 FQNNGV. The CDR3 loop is CASSLSSGLGYEQYF. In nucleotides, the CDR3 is TGTGCCAGCAGCTTATCTAGCGGCCTGGGGTACGAGCAGTACTTC.

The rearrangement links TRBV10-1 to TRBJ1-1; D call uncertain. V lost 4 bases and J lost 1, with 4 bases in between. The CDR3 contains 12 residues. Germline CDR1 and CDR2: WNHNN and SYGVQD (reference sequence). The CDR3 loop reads CASSGRNTEAFF. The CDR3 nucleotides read TGCGCCAGCAGTGGGAGGAACACTGAAGCTTTCTTT.

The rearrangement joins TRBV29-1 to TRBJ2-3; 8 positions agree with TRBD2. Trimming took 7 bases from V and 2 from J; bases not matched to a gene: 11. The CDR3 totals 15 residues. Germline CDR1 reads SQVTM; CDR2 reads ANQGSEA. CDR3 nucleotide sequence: TGCAGCGCCTCCCGGGAGGGAGGGATCACAGATACGCAGTATTTT. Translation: CSASREGGITDTQYF.

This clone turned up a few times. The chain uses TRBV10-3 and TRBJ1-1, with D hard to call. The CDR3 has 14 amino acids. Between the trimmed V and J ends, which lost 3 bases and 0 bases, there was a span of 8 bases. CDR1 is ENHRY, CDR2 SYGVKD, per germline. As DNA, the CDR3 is TGTGCCATCAGTGATAACGGGGTGAACACTGAAGCTTTCTTT. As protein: CAISDNGVNTEAFF.

The CDR3 sequence is CASSSGLAGGSSYEQYF. In DNA, the CDR3 is TGCGCCAGCAGCTCGGGACTAGCGGGGGGTAGCTCCTACGAGCAGTACTTC. This sequence joins TRBV5-1 and TRBJ2-7, with 15 bases aligning to TRBD2. V was pared by 3 bases and J by 0 bases, with 4 bases of the junction left unmatched. Looked up from germline, CDR1 is SGHRS and CDR2 is YFSETQ. CDR3 length equals 17 residues.

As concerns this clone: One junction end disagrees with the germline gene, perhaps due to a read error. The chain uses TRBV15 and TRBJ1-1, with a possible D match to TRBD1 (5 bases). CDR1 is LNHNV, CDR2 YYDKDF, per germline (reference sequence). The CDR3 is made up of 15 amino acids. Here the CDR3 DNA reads TGTGCCACCAGCCGAGAGGAGGGGAAGGTCGCTGAAGCTTTCTTT. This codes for CATSREEGKVAEAFF.

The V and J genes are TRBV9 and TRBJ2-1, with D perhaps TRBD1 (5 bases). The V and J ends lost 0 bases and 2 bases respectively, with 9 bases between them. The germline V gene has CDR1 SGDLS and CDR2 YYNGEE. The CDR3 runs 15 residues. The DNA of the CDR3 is TGTGCCAGCAGCGTAGAACAGGACCCCTACAATGAGCAGTTCTTC. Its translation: CASSVEQDPYNEQFF.

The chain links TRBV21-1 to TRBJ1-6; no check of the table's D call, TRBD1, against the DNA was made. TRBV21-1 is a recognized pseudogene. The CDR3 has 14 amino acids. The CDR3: CASNRGKGDSPLHF. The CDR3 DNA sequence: TGTGCCAGCAACAGGGGGAAGGGGGATTCACCCCTCCACTTT.